Below, one T cell receptor (beta chain) is given with its context. This table comes from immunoSEQ multiplex PCR, and its TCRdb copy is limited to in-frame clones, with some not included. The sample consists of about 310,000 clones, nearly 90% of them appearing once. This sample was taken from a study of blood T cell repertoires in COVID-19. Patients from Seattle were sampled longitudinally, starting during active infection. CDR3 size: 14 residues. The germline V gene encodes CDR1 MNHEY and CDR2 SMNVEV (reference sequence). V was shortened by 2 bases and J by 8 bases, with 13 bases between the two germline ends.

The genes are TRBV27 and TRBJ2-4; D is uncertain. This receptor was identified in a woman aged 40-49 years with COVID-19, enrolled during active disease. The sequenced sample consisted of peripheral blood. The CDR3 DNA reads TGTGCCAGCAGTTTAGGTAGAAGTCCCGACATTCAGTACTTC. It encodes CASSLGRSPDIQYF.